These 17 T cell receptor beta chains were sequenced from one sample in a study of a mutant IDH1 vaccine in newly diagnosed glioma. These receptors have no known antigen. Time point meaning: week 23, last vaccination. The study gave 300 ug of mutant IDH1 20-mer peptide per vaccine dose, with topical imiquimod. Assay used: immunoSEQ multiplex PCR; TCRdb lists only in-frame clones, some missing. Of 50,000 to 70,000 clones in the sample, around 87% were seen once. The sequencing used PBMCs, collected from a glioma patient whose treatment included an IDH1 peptide vaccine. The receptors were gathered from a middle-aged man with glioma.

CDR3 in DNA: TGTGCCAGTAGTATGCGGGACACCAATGAGCAGTTCTTC. The encoded protein is CASSMRDTNEQFF. The chain carries TRBV19 and TRBJ2-1; D is possibly TRBD1 or TRBD2 (6 bases each). The V and J ends lost 3 bases and 6 bases respectively, with 9 bases between them. The CDR3 runs to 13 residues. CDR1 is LNHDA, CDR2 SQIVND, per germline (reference sequence).

This rearrangement joins TRBV7-2 to TRBJ2-7, with D possibly called TRBD1 or TRBD2 (5 bases each). This CDR3 contains 15 residues. Germline-derived CDR1 and CDR2 are SGHTA and FQGNSA. Trimming shortened V by 0 bases and J by 4 bases, and 13 bases separated the two germline ends. CDR3 sequence: CASSLARDLRYEQYF. The CDR3 region has the DNA TGTGCCAGCAGCTTAGCCCGGGACCTCAGGTACGAGCAGTACTTC.

The J gene is TRBJ1-5, the V gene TRBV15; D ambiguous. The CDR3 covers 14 residues. The V gene's germline CDR1 is LNHNV and CDR2 YYDKDF (reference sequence). V lost 8 bases and J lost 2, with 13 bases in between. In nucleotides, the CDR3 is TGTGCCACCGCGGAGAGGGTTGGCAATCAGCCCCAGCATTTT. Its translation is CATAERVGNQPQHF.

The rearrangement links TRBV4-1 to TRBJ2-2; 8 bases agree with TRBD1. Germline V lookup: CDR1 MGHRA, CDR2 YSYEKL. The CDR3 spans 15 residues. The V and J ends lost 3 bases and 4 bases, in that order; junction bases with no gene match: 4. The DNA for the CDR3 is TGCGCCAGCAGCCACCTCAGGGGGCGCACCGGGGAGCTGTTTTTT. Its translation is CASSHLRGRTGELFF.

The chain couples TRBV7-9 to TRBJ2-2, with D possibly being TRBD2 (5 bases). This CDR3 comprises 15 residues. Germline CDR1 SEHNR, CDR2 FQNEAQ (reference sequence). Trimming took 2 bases from V and 1 from J, leaving 8 bases between them. The CDR3 loop reads CASSLLALNTGELFF. CDR3 coding DNA: TGTGCCAGCAGCTTACTAGCCTTGAACACCGGGGAGCTGTTTTTT. Based on the CDR3 plus reference TRBV7-9 and TRBJ2-2, the full variable domain is DTGVSQNPRHKITKRGQNVTFRCDPISEHNRLYWYRQTLGQGPEFLTYFQNEAQLEKSRLLSDRFSAERPKGSFSTLEIQRTEQGDSAMYLCASSLLALNTGELFFGEGSRLTVL.

This chain links TRBV18 with TRBJ1-4, with D maybe TRBD1 (5 bases). The germline V and J ends were trimmed by 3 bases and 3 bases, with 11 bases remaining between them. The CDR3 extends over 15 amino acids. Per the germline V gene, CDR1 is KGHSH and CDR2 is LQKENI. This CDR3 reads CASSPLGEANEKLFF. CDR3 bases: TGTGCCAGCTCACCCTTGGGGGAGGCTAATGAAAAACTGTTTTTT.

The chain combines TRBV23-1 with TRBJ2-7; the D gene is possibly TRBD1 (6 bases). TRBV23-1 is known as an ORF, though its function is uncertain. The CDR3 is 16 amino acids. Trimming removed 0 bases at V and 2 bases at J, with 14 bases between. The CDR3 loop is CASSQSWGRRTYEQYF. The CDR3 DNA follows: TGCGCCAGCAGTCAATCGTGGGGGCGTCGGACCTACGAGCAGTACTTC.

The V and J genes are TRBV7-9 and TRBJ1-6; D is undetermined. Germline CDR1 SEHNR, CDR2 FQNEAQ (reference sequence). The CDR3 loop spans 12 amino acids. Trimming stripped 4 bases from V and 10 bases from J, with 8 bases between. The CDR3 is CASSSGRSPLHF. The CDR3 coding sequence is TGTGCCAGCAGCTCGGGCCGGTCACCCCTCCACTTT.

The CDR3 sequence: CASSEAYRGDTEAFF. CDR3 nucleotide sequence: TGCGCCAGCAGTGAGGCCTACAGGGGGGACACTGAAGCTTTCTTT. V gene TRBV10-1 combines with J gene TRBJ1-1; 8 bases line up with TRBD1. The germline V gene has CDR1 WNHNN and CDR2 SYGVQD (reference sequence). The junction had 5 bases not matched to a gene; V was cut back by 2 bases and J by 3 bases. The CDR3 spans 15 residues.

The rearrangement uses TRBV6-6 and TRBJ2-1; D is tentatively TRBD1 or TRBD2 (7 bases each). In germline, CDR1 is MNHNY, CDR2 SVGAGI (reference sequence). This CDR3 is 14 amino acids long. CDR3 sequence: CGTHRQGGSDEQFF. CDR3 coding DNA: TGTGGGACGCACCGACAGGGAGGGTCAGATGAGCAGTTCTTC.

V gene TRBV4-1 combines with J gene TRBJ1-5; D gene ambiguous. Germline V lookup: CDR1 MGHRA, CDR2 YSYEKL. The CDR3 runs 15 residues. The ends were cut back, 1 base at V and 2 bases at J, with 9 bases in the middle. The CDR3 is CASSQARVGNQPQHF. For the CDR3, the DNA is TGCGCCAGCAGCCAAGCGCGGGTTGGCAATCAGCCCCAGCATTTT.

This rearrangement joins TRBV1 to TRBJ1-1. TRBV1 is a pseudogene locus. The CDR3 contains 14 residues. The CDR3 nucleotides are TGCACCACGACGTGGCTCACGGGAAACACTGAAGCTTTCTTT. Encoded protein: CTTTWLTGNTEAFF.

This clone was observed a few times. The genes are TRBV5-1 and TRBJ2-1; no firm D call. Trimming stripped 0 bases from V and 6 bases from J, with 13 bases between. In germline, CDR1 is SGHRS, CDR2 YFSETQ. This CDR3 comprises 15 residues. CDR3 nucleotides: TGCGCCAGCAGCTTGGAGGTCCTAAGCTCCAATGAGCAGTTCTTC. Encoded protein: CASSLEVLSSNEQFF. Using reference TRBV5-1 and TRBJ2-1 for the parts outside the CDR3, the full variable domain is KAGVTQTPRYLIKTRGQQVTLSCSPISGHRSVSWYQQTPGQGLQFLFEYFSETQRNKGNFPGRFSGRQFSNSRSEMNVSTLELGDSALYLCASSLEVLSSNEQFFGPGTRLTVL.

This sequence joins TRBV4-1 and TRBJ2-7, with 8 bases identical to TRBD1. V lost 3 bases to trimming and J lost 1 base; unmatched junction nucleotides: 8. The germline CDR1 and CDR2 sequences are MGHRA and YSYEKL. The CDR3 contains 16 residues. The CDR3 coding sequence is TGCGCCAGCAGCCACCAGGACAGGGTAGATTCCTACGAGCAGTACTTC. Protein product: CASSHQDRVDSYEQYF.

The count of this clone is one. V is TRBV6-6 and J is TRBJ2-7; either TRBD1 or TRBD2 may fit D (6 bases each). Looked up from germline, CDR1 is MNHNY and CDR2 is SVGAGI (reference sequence). The CDR3 is 13 amino acids. V was trimmed by 11 bases and J by 2 bases, leaving 16 bases between them. The CDR3, as DNA: TGTGCCGCCGGGGGCATGGGGACCTACGAGCAGTACTTC. Its translation is CAAGGMGTYEQYF.

CDR3 nucleotide sequence: TGTGCCAGCAGCCGAGGGGGGGGAAATCAGCCCCAGCATTTT. This codes for CASSRGGGNQPQHF. J is TRBJ1-5 and V is TRBV4-2; D perhaps matches TRBD1 (6 bases). The ends were cut back, 4 bases at V and 4 bases at J, with 11 bases in the middle. The CDR3 sequence is 14 residues long. CDR1 and CDR2 from the germline V gene are LGHNA and YNFKEQ.

The genes are TRBV13 and TRBJ2-1, with TRBD2 identical over 7 bases. Trimming cost V 5 bases and J 8 bases; bases outside gene matches: 12. CDR3 size: 15 residues. The germline CDR1 and CDR2 sequences are PRHDT and FYEKMQ (reference sequence). The CDR3 spells CASSHASGGGDEQFF. Written as DNA, the CDR3 is TGTGCCAGCAGCCACGCTAGCGGAGGCGGCGATGAGCAGTTCTTC. The full variable domain, rest sourced from reference TRBV13 and TRBJ2-1, is AAGVIQSPRHLIKEKRETATLKCYPIPRHDTVYWYQQGPGQDPQFLISFYEKMQSDKGSIPDRFSAQQFSDYHSELNMSSLELGDSALYFCASSHASGGGDEQFFGPGTRLTVL.